This T cell receptor (beta chain) was captured by sequencing in a study of blood T cell repertoires in COVID-19 (dated by TCRdb to the early 2020s). Notes on the research overall: Collaborator samples came from the United States, Italy and Spain and covered acute and convalescent phases of COVID-19. The samples were drawn from two sources: the first 160 participants of the ongoing ImmuneRACE study, and 950 to 1,500 subjects contributed by 6 global collaborators. The repertoires were released in a freely available public database intended as a resource for research on the immune response to SARS-CoV-2. Sample metadata almost always included a de-identified subject ID, COVID-19 status, age in years and sex. Where HLA class I and class II types were available, the types were taken from metadata supplied by the sample provider, not from assay-based typing. The dataset comprised deeply sampled blood TCRbeta repertoires from subjects exposed to, actively infected with, or recovered from COVID-19. The prospective study material was composed of cDNA or gDNA derived from T cells, B-cell-depleted T cells, or PBMCs. Points the paper makes about the study in general: The amount of clinical and demographic metadata varied by source and participant and was provided uncurated.

For this clone: The antigen it binds to is not known. This could be a read error, since a much larger clone is one nucleotide away.

Each collaborating institution followed its own protocols to collect whole blood in K2EDTA tubes. Collaborator samples were shipped for TCRbeta analysis as frozen whole blood, isolated PBMCs, or DNA extracted from either sample type. Including the terminal cysteine and phenylalanine, the CDR3 comprises 18 residues. Only the CDR3 region is kept as DNA, spanning 54 bases read in frame from base 1. Here V drops 3 bases and J drops 4 bases, and the junction holds 15 bases not matched to any gene. CDR1 and CDR2 are read off the germline V gene as SGHDN and FVKESK. TCRbeta CDR3 regions were amplified from genomic DNA using the immunoSEQ Assay, a bias-controlled multiplex PCR. Concerning the study's data processing: Nucleated cell counts per sample were estimated from amplification of reference gene primers within the assay. To quantify the absolute abundance of each unique TCRbeta CDR3 rearrangement, sequence reads were collapsed and filtered. For each sample, productive Simpson clonality was calculated by taking the square root of Simpson's diversity index across productive rearrangements. Not all clones reach the TCRdb copy of this immuneACCESS table, which keeps in-frame sequences only. Checked studies attribute under half of the gap to unresolved V genes and leave the rest unexplained. V and J calls plus clone size are reproduced from that table; the DNA served to infer D and trimming. For this sample there are 200,000 to 300,000 clones; around 90% appear just once. About 0.8% of the sample goes to the ten largest clones.

The receptor chain draws on TRBV14 and TRBJ2-7; a stretch of 10 junction bases matches TRBD1. The TCR was taken from a woman younger than 45 with acute or convalescent COVID-19. Sequenced: peripheral blood. The DNA sequence is given as TGTGCCAGCAGCCACCTCAAGGGCGACAGGGGGCGCCTGTACGAGCAGTACTTC. Translated, this is CASSHLKGDRGRLYEQYF.